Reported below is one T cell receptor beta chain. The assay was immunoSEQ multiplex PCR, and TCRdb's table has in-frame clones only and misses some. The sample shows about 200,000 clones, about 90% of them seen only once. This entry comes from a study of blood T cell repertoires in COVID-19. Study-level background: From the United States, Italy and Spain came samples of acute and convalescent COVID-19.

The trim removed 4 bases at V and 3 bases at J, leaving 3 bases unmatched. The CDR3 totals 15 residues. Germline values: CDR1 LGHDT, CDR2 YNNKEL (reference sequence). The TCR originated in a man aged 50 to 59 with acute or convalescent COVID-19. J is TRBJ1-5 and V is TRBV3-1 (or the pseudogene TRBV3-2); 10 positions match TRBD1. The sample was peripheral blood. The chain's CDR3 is CASSRDRGINQPQHF. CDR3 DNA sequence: TGTGCCAGCAGCCGGGACAGGGGAATCAATCAGCCCCAGCATTTT.